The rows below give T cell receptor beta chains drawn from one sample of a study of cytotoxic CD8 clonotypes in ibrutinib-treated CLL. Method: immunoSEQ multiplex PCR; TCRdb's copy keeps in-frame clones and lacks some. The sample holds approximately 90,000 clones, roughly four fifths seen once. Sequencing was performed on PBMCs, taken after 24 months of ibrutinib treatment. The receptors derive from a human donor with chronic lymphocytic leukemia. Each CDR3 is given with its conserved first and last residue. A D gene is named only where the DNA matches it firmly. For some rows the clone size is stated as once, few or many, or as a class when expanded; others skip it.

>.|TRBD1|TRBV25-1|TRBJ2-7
TGTGCCAGCAGGGGACAGGGTGCGAAGGAGCAGTACTTC
CASRGQGAKEQYF
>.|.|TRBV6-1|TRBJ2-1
TGTGCCAGCAGTGTCGTCGATAGATCTGAGCAGTTCTTC
CASSVVDRSEQFF
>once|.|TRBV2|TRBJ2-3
TGTGCCAGCACCGGGAGTGGAGCAGATACGCAGTATTTT
CASTGSGADTQYF
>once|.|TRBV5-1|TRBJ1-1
TGCGCCAGCAGCTTGGCTCAGGGATATCGGAACACTGAAGCTTTCTTT
CASSLAQGYRNTEAFF
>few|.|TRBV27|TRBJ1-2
TGTGCCAGCAGTAGGGGGGACTATGGCTACACCTTC
CASSRGDYGYTF
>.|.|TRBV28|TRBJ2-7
TGTGCCAGCAGTGGGACCGTACTTAGCTCCTACGAGCAGTACTTC
CASSGTVLSSYEQYF
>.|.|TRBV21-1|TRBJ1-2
TGTGCCAGCAGCAAATCTCTTTCTGGCTACACCTTC
CASSKSLSGYTF
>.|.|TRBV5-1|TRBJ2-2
TGCGCCAGCAGAGAAGTCCCGGGACATTACACCGGGGAGCTGTTTTTT
CASREVPGHYTGELFF
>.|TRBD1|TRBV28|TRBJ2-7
TGTGCCAGCAGTCACCGAAAGACAGGGAATTTGCTTCAGCAGTACTTC
CASSHRKTGNLLQQYF
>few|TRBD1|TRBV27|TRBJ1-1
TGTGCCAGCAGGGTCGGGACAGGGGGCGAGGCTTTCTTT
CASRVGTGGEAFF
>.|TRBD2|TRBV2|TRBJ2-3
TGTGCCAGCAGCGTACTAGCGGGGCCCACAGATACGCAGTATTTT
CASSVLAGPTDTQYF
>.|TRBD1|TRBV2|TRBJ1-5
TGTGCCAGCAGAGGGACAGGTGACGGACAGCCCCAGCATTTT
CASRGTGDGQPQHF
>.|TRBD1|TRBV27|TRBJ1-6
TGTGCCAGCAGTGAACGGACGGGACAGGGGGTTATTTTTAAGGGTTCACCCCTCCACTTT
CASSERTGQGVIFKGSPLHF
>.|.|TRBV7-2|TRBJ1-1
TGTGCCAGCAGCTTCGCCATTTTTCGGACTGAAGCTTTCTTT
CASSFAIFRTEAFF
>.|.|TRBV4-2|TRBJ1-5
TGTGCCAGCAGCCAACTTGGGGGGGGGCACAATCAGCCCCAGCATTTT
CASSQLGGGHNQPQHF
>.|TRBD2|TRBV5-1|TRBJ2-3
TGCGCCAGCAGCCCGGGGGCACTAGCGGGGAGCACAGATACGCAGTATTTT
CASSPGALAGSTDTQYF
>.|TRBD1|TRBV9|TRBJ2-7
TGTGCCAGCAGCGTAGCAGGGACAGGGGGCAACGAGCAGTACTTC
CASSVAGTGGNEQYF
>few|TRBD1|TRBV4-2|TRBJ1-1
TGTGCCAGCAGCCAAGATCGCACAGGGGTGGGCGCTGAAGCTTTCTTT
CASSQDRTGVGAEAFF
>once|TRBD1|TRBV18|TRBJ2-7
TGTGCCAGCTCACCGGCCCAGTCGGACAGGGGCGAGCAGTACTTC
CASSPAQSDRGEQYF
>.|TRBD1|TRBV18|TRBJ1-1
TGTGCCAGCTCACGTTCTCCCGGGACAGCGAACACTGAAGCTTTCTTT
CASSRSPGTANTEAFF
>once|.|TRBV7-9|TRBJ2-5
TGTGCCAGCAGCTTTGGCAGGCAAGAGACCCAGTACTTC
CASSFGRQETQYF
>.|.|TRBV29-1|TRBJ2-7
TGCAGCGTTGAGGTCCTAAAAGGGGAGCAGTACTTC
CSVEVLKGEQYF
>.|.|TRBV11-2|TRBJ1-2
TGTGCCAGCAGCTTAGGAAGTAGGGGGACGGGCTACACCTTC
CASSLGSRGTGYTF
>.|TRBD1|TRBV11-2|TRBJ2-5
TGTGCCAGCAGCTTAGAGAGGGGGCGTGCGGAGACCCAGTACTTC
CASSLERGRAETQYF
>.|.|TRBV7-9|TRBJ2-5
TGTGCCAGCATGGGGGTTATCCAGTACTTC
CASMGVIQYF
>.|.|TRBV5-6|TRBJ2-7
TGTGCCAGCAGCTTGTCTTCAGCCTACGAGCAGTACTTC
CASSLSSAYEQYF
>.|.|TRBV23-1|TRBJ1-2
TGCGCCAGCAGTCAATCCGCAGGGACCGTTTATGGCTACACCTTC
CASSQSAGTVYGYTF
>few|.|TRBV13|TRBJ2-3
TGTGCCAGCAGCTTATTCAGTACAGATACGCAGTATTTT
CASSLFSTDTQYF
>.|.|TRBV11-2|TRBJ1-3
TGTGCCAGCAGCTTCGGAGGAAACACCATATATTTT
CASSFGGNTIYF
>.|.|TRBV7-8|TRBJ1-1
TGTGCCAGCAGCTTCGCTGAGGGCACTGAAGCTTTCTTT
CASSFAEGTEAFF
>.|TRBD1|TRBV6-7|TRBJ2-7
TGTGCCGCCAGCACCGGGACAGGTATTAGCTCCTACGAGCAGTACTTC
CAASTGTGISSYEQYF
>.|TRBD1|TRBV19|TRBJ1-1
TGTGCCAGTAGCAACAAATTCCAGGGGGGTAACACTGAAGCTTTCTTT
CASSNKFQGGNTEAFF
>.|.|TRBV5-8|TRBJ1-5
TGTGCCAGCAGCTTGGAACCCCATCAGCCCCAGCATTTT
CASSLEPHQPQHF